The 27 T cell receptor beta chains given below trace back to one sample, sequenced in a study of T cell repertoires in cytomegalovirus infection. TCRdb itself ran the reads through MiXCR, one entry per CDR3 protein. Here the sample spans tens of thousands of distinct CDR3 sequences, 20% being singletons. Antigens of these TCRs are unknown. The sequenced sample was CD8+ T cells from cultured PBMCs, obtained from culture after CMV antigen stimulation. The receptors were sampled from a human donor in good health (CMV status not recorded). Some clones in this sample may be carry-over from other donors' samples.

This chain links TRBV4-1 with TRBJ2-2; D remains ambiguous. Germline CDR1 and CDR2: MGHRA and YSYEKL. Deletions cut 3 bases from V and 5 bases from J, with 10 bases between. The CDR3 is made up of 14 amino acids. The CDR3 protein is CASSQRRNTGELFF. CDR3 nucleotides: TGCGCCAGCAGCCAGCGACGCAATACCGGGGAGCTGTTTTTT.

This clonotype was observed a few times. The rearrangement uses TRBV4-3 and TRBJ2-2, with D unclear. V lost 4 bases, J lost 2 bases, and 8 bases lay in between. CDR3 length: 14 residues. Germline CDR1 reads LGHNA; CDR2 reads YSLEER. Written as DNA, the CDR3 is TGCGCCAGCAGCCCAGGACCCAACACCGGGGAGCTGTTTTTT. It encodes CASSPGPNTGELFF.

In this sample, this clonotype turned up a few times. This rearrangement joins TRBV9 to TRBJ2-1; 7 bases fit TRBD1. J was trimmed by 1 base and V by 1 base; bases with no gene match: 5. Germline V gene lookup returns CDR1 SGDLS and CDR2 YYNGEE. This CDR3 is built from 16 residues. This CDR3 reads CASSVRVDRSYNEQFF. The CDR3 region has the DNA TGTGCCAGCAGCGTAAGGGTGGACAGGTCCTACAATGAGCAGTTCTTC.

The chain carries TRBV13 and TRBJ2-2; the D gene is possibly TRBD2 (5 bases). V dropped 3 bases and J dropped 4 bases, with 18 bases sitting between them. CDR1 PRHDT and CDR2 FYEKMQ come from the germline V gene (reference sequence). This CDR3 is 17 amino acids long. CDR3: CASSFFMRALTTGELFF. DNA for the CDR3: TGTGCCAGCAGCTTTTTTATGAGGGCCCTAACCACCGGGGAGCTGTTTTTT.

This clonotype was detected only a few times. This chain connects TRBV5-6 to TRBJ2-6; D is ambiguous. This CDR3 contains 15 residues. V lost 1 base, J lost 4 bases, and 9 bases lay in between. Germline V gene lookup returns CDR1 SGHDT and CDR2 YYEEEE. In DNA form, the CDR3 reads TGTGCCAGCAGCTTGATGGGATCAGGGGCCAACGTCCTGACTTTC. It specifies CASSLMGSGANVLTF.

J is TRBJ2-3 and V is TRBV7-2, with a possible D match to TRBD2 (6 bases). Germline values: CDR1 SGHTA, CDR2 FQGNSA. This CDR3 is built from 15 residues. Deletions cut 5 bases from V and 0 bases from J, with 12 bases between. The CDR3 region has the DNA TGTGCCAGCAGCCCTGGGACTGCTAGCACAGATACGCAGTATTTT. Protein: CASSPGTASTDTQYF.

This clonotype occurred a few times. The chain combines TRBV5-1 with TRBJ1-1; 7 bases line up with TRBD1. Trimming cost V 0 bases and J 8 bases; bases outside gene matches: 13. The CDR3 runs to 16 residues. Germline V lookup: CDR1 SGHRS, CDR2 YFSETQ. CDR3 protein: CASSLARGQSLYEAFF. The CDR3 DNA reads as TGCGCCAGCAGCTTGGCAAGGGGACAGAGCTTATACGAAGCTTTCTTT.

This clonotype was seen once. The chain uses TRBV30 and TRBJ2-7, with a tentative D call TRBD2 (5 bases). The V and J ends lost 3 bases and 1 base respectively, with 13 bases between them. Germline CDR1 is GTSNPN and CDR2 is SVGIG (reference sequence). CDR3 length: 14 residues. CDR3 in amino acids: CAWRSTRGSYEQYF. The CDR3 coding sequence is TGTGCCTGGAGGTCGACCCGGGGTTCCTACGAGCAGTACTTC.

V gene TRBV19 combines with J gene TRBJ1-5; TRBD1 might be the D (5 bases). CDR1 and CDR2 (germline): LNHDA, SQIVND (reference sequence). The CDR3 has 15 residues. Trimming removed 4 bases from V and 5 bases from J, with 15 bases in between. In DNA form, the CDR3 reads TGTGCCAGTAGTAGACGGGGCCTGGCAGATCAGCCCCAGCATTTT. This codes for CASSRRGLADQPQHF. The full variable domain, with the rest looked up from reference TRBV19 and TRBJ1-5, is DGGITQSPKYLFRKEGQNVTLSCEQNLNHDAMYWYRQDPGQGLRLIYYSQIVNDFQKGDIAEGYSVSREKKESFPLTVTSAQKNPTAFYLCASSRRGLADQPQHFGDGTRLSIL.

This clonotype appeared a few times. This sequence joins TRBV27 and TRBJ2-2, with D uncertain. Germline lookup yields CDR1 MNHEY and CDR2 SMNVEV (reference sequence). Trimming cost V 5 bases and J 4 bases, with 11 bases left between them. This CDR3 contains 14 residues. DNA for the CDR3: TGTGCCAGCAGTCCCGGTGACACCACCGGGGAGCTGTTTTTT. It specifies CASSPGDTTGELFF.

This clonotype was seen ten or more times. The chain couples TRBV6-2 or TRBV6-3 to TRBJ2-7; 9 bases match TRBD1. The CDR3 sequence is 17 residues long. V lost 0 bases, J lost 5 bases, and 11 bases stayed unmatched. Per germline, CDR1 MNHEY and CDR2 SVGEGT. The CDR3 reads CASSYSSDRGKFDEQYF. CDR3 coding DNA: TGTGCCAGCAGTTACTCTTCGGACAGGGGAAAGTTCGACGAGCAGTACTTC.

This clonotype has a handful of counts. The rearrangement joins TRBV7-2 to TRBJ2-1; 10 nucleotides agree with TRBD2. Trimming cost V 0 bases and J 7 bases; bases outside gene matches: 9. From germline, CDR1 is SGHTA and CDR2 FQGNSA. The CDR3 totals 17 residues. DNA of the CDR3: TGTGCCAGCAGCTTAGCGCGCAGCGGGGGGGCAGGGAATGAGCAGTTCTTC. This translates into CASSLARSGGAGNEQFF. Complete variable domain (other parts from reference TRBV7-2 and TRBJ2-1): GAGVSQSPSNKVTEKGKDVELRCDPISGHTALYWYRQSLGQGLEFLIYFQGNSAPDKSGLPSDRFSAERTGGSVSTLTIQRTQQEDSAVYLCASSLARSGGAGNEQFFGPGTRLTVL.

V gene TRBV2 combines with J gene TRBJ1-4; D is unresolved. Germline assignment: CDR1 SNHLY and CDR2 FYNNEI. V lost 8 bases, J lost 5 bases, and 18 bases lay in between. The CDR3 is made up of 15 amino acids. For the CDR3, the DNA is TGTGCCAGCGTAAAGAATATACAGCAGAATGAAAAACTGTTTTTT. This sequence encodes CASVKNIQQNEKLFF. The variable domain in full, completed from reference TRBV2 and TRBJ1-4, reads EPEVTQTPSHQVTQMGQEVILRCVPISNHLYFYWYRQILGQKVEFLVSFYNNEISEKSEIFDDQFSVERPDGSNFTLKIRSTKLEDSAMYFCASVKNIQQNEKLFFGSGTQLSVL.

The chain is built from TRBV11-2 and TRBJ2-1; D perhaps matches TRBD2 (5 bases). This CDR3 has 21 residues. Looked up from germline, CDR1 is SGHAT and CDR2 is FQNNGV. V was trimmed by 3 bases and J by 0 bases, leaving 27 bases between them. CDR3 protein: CASSLYDFMGTSGSSYNEQFF. Written as DNA, the CDR3 is TGTGCCAGCAGCTTGTACGATTTCATGGGTACCAGCGGAAGCTCCTACAATGAGCAGTTCTTC.

The gene calls are TRBV6-1 and TRBJ1-5, with TRBD1 matching over 9 bases. The CDR3 contains 19 residues. Germline CDR1 and CDR2: MNHNS and SASEGT. V was pared by 2 bases and J by 6 bases, with 17 bases of the junction left unmatched. The CDR3 DNA is TGTGCCAGCAGTGAATACGCGACAGGGGGTTTTTTAGGCGGTCAGCCCCAGCATTTT. This encodes CASSEYATGGFLGGQPQHF.

The chain employs TRBV27 and TRBJ2-1; 12 bases map to TRBD2. The germline V gene has CDR1 MNHEY and CDR2 SMNVEV (reference sequence). V shed 6 bases, J shed 10 bases, and the junction held 4 bases outside the gene matches. This CDR3 spans 13 amino acids. CDR3 DNA: TGTGCCAGCAGGCTAGCGGGAGGGAGAGAGCAGTTCTTC. Encoded protein: CASRLAGGREQFF.

The chain is built from TRBV7-8 and TRBJ1-1; D might be TRBD1 (5 bases). The germline V gene encodes CDR1 SGHVS and CDR2 FQNEAQ. The length of the CDR3 is 13 residues. V lost 0 bases, J lost 5 bases, and 7 bases lay in between. In DNA form, the CDR3 reads TGTGCCAGCAGCTTAGCTGAGGGGACTGAAGCTTTCTTT. This encodes CASSLAEGTEAFF.

The gene calls are TRBV19 and TRBJ2-3; no definite D call. V shed 3 bases and J shed 4 bases, with 11 bases lying between them. The germline gives CDR1 LNHDA, CDR2 SQIVND (reference sequence). This CDR3 spans 14 amino acids. The CDR3 reads CASSIVQAADTQYF. CDR3 DNA: TGTGCCAGTAGTATTGTGCAGGCGGCAGATACGCAGTATTTT.

The V and J genes are TRBV7-6 and TRBJ2-1, with TRBD2 matching 10 bases. Germline CDR1 reads SGHVS; CDR2 reads FNYEAQ. The CDR3 extends over 15 amino acids. V lost 2 bases, J lost 7 bases, and 5 bases stayed unmatched. The CDR3 here is CASSLLAGEGNEQFF. CDR3 DNA: TGTGCCAGCAGCTTACTAGCGGGGGAGGGGAATGAGCAGTTCTTC. Complete variable domain (other parts from reference TRBV7-6 and TRBJ2-1): GAGVSQSPRYKVTKRGQDVALRCDPISGHVSLYWYRQALGQGPEFLTYFNYEAQQDKSGLPNDRFSAERPEGSISTLTIQRTEQRDSAMYRCASSLLAGEGNEQFFGPGTRLTVL.

This clonotype was seen many times. This chain uses TRBV12-3 or TRBV12-4 with TRBJ2-7; D not resolved. V lost 8 bases and J lost 5, with 19 bases in between. The CDR3 is 14 amino acids. Here the CDR3 DNA reads TGTGCCAGCTCGGACGGAAACTCGTTGGACGAGCAGTACTTC. Its translation: CASSDGNSLDEQYF.

This clonotype was found a few times. The chain links TRBV4-1 to TRBJ1-1; 8 bases agree with TRBD1. V lost 0 bases, J lost 0 bases, and 3 bases stayed unmatched. The germline V gene encodes CDR1 MGHRA and CDR2 YSYEKL. The CDR3 has 16 residues. The DNA of the CDR3 is TGCGCCAGCAGCCAAGATCAGGGGGCCTTGAACACTGAAGCTTTCTTT. It is translated as CASSQDQGALNTEAFF.

This clonotype was picked up a small number of times. The J gene is TRBJ2-5, the V gene TRBV11-2; D may be TRBD2 (5 bases). Trimming took 5 bases from V and 5 from J, leaving 12 bases between them. Germline V gene sequence: CDR1 SGHAT, CDR2 FQNNGV. This CDR3 has 13 amino acids. In DNA form, the CDR3 reads TGTGCCAGCAGCGCTAGCACGGCGGAGACCCAGTACTTC. Translating it yields CASSASTAETQYF.

This clonotype was counted only a few times. V gene TRBV7-2 combines with J gene TRBJ2-5; D may be TRBD2 (6 bases). CDR3 length: 13 amino acids. Per germline, CDR1 SGHTA and CDR2 FQGNSA. Trimming took 6 bases from V and 9 from J, leaving 17 bases between them. DNA for the CDR3: TGTGCCAGCAGACCCGGGGGTCCGTTGGCCCAGTACTTC. This translates into CASRPGGPLAQYF.

This clonotype appeared a few times. The V call is TRBV20-1, the J call TRBJ1-5; D call uncertain. This CDR3 has 16 residues. From germline, CDR1 is DFQATT and CDR2 SNEGSKA (reference sequence). The germline V and J ends were trimmed by 6 bases and 0 bases, with 18 bases remaining between them. The CDR3 nucleotides are TGCAGTGCCGTAACCCCCCGGGAGCTTAGCAATCAGCCCCAGCATTTT. Amino acids: CSAVTPRELSNQPQHF.

The V gene is TRBV4-3, the J gene TRBJ2-2, with 10 bases aligning to TRBD1. V lost 4 bases, J lost 6 bases, and 8 bases stayed unmatched. The germline CDR1 and CDR2 sequences are LGHNA and YSLEER. CDR3 length equals 16 residues. The CDR3 DNA follows: TGCGCCAGCAGCCCAGATACCGGGACAGGGGCCGGGGAGCTGTTTTTT. Amino acids: CASSPDTGTGAGELFF.

The chain combines TRBV7-4 with TRBJ2-2; TRBD1 aligns across 10 bases. CDR1 is SGHVT, CDR2 SQSDAQ, per germline. V trimming: 0 bases; J trimming: 7 bases; junction bases outside the gene matches: 8. The CDR3 is 17 amino acids. CDR3 bases: TGTGCCAGCAGCTTAGCGGGAGACAGGGGGCAAGACGGGGAGCTGTTTTTT. As protein: CASSLAGDRGQDGELFF.

The chain employs TRBV7-2 and TRBJ1-1; D is undetermined. The CDR3 has 12 amino acids. The germline V and J ends were trimmed by 5 bases and 7 bases, with 11 bases remaining between them. The V gene's germline CDR1 is SGHTA and CDR2 FQGNSA. The CDR3 DNA reads TGTGCCAGCAGCCATCTGGCCCTTGAAGCTTTCTTT. Amino acid sequence: CASSHLALEAFF. The full variable domain, with the rest looked up from reference TRBV7-2 and TRBJ1-1, is GAGVSQSPSNKVTEKGKDVELRCDPISGHTALYWYRQSLGQGLEFLIYFQGNSAPDKSGLPSDRFSAERTGGSVSTLTIQRTQQEDSAVYLCASSHLALEAFFGQGTRLTVV.